This T cell receptor beta chain stems from a study of T cell changes during pregnancy in multiple sclerosis. This CDR3 is 16 amino acids long. V was cut by 0 bases and J by 5 bases, with 16 bases left in between. Germline assignment: CDR1 ENHRY and CDR2 SYGVKD. The repertoire was sequenced with immunoSEQ multiplex PCR; TCRdb's copy has only in-frame clones and lacks some. The data show 35,000 to 45,000 clones, about 85% seen once. This clonotype originated in a female donor with multiple sclerosis, enrolled in a pregnancy study. The V gene is TRBV10-3, the J gene TRBJ1-1; D ambiguous. The material was CD4+ T cells from peripheral blood mononuclear cells, obtained after pregnancy. In DNA form, the CDR3 reads TGTGCCATCAGTGAGTCCAGAGTGCGTGCGGGGACTGAAGCTTTCTTT. It yields the protein CAISESRVRAGTEAFF.